These T cell receptor beta chains were read from a single sample in a study of shared T cell receptors in the human thymus. This table comes from immunoSEQ multiplex PCR, and its TCRdb copy is limited to in-frame clones, with some not included. The sample lists about 660,000 clones; 88% were seen once. These data were likewise used in another study, on human thymus T cells.

Sequencing was done on a sample of thymocytes. All receptors derive from a boy younger than two with a congenital heart defect. Both conserved end residues are part of each CDR3. A D gene is named only where the DNA matches it firmly. Expanded clones are given a class, and other clones once, few, many or no size at all.

TRBJ2-2 | . | TRBV11-2 | TRBD2 | CASSRETSAGELFF | TGTGCCAGCAGCCGAGAGACTAGCGCCGGGGAGCTGTTTTTT
TRBJ1-3 | few | TRBV5-1 | TRBD1 | CASSGGTVLSGNTIYF | TGCGCCAGCAGCGGCGGGACAGTGCTCTCTGGAAACACCATATATTTT
TRBJ1-1 | once | TRBV7-8 | . | CASSHGHTNTEAFF | TGTGCCAGCAGCCACGGACATACGAACACTGAAGCTTTCTTT
TRBJ1-2 | . | TRBV11-2 | TRBD1 | CASSPNEQTGPHYGYTF | TGTGCCAGCAGTCCGAACGAACAGACAGGGCCCCACTATGGCTACACCTTC
TRBJ2-3 | . | TRBV28 | TRBD2 | CASRLLAGGPGTQYF | TGTGCCAGCAGACTACTAGCGGGAGGGCCCGGTACGCAGTATTTT
TRBJ1-5 | . | TRBV6-6 | . | CASSLTSEGLGQPQHF | TGTGCCAGCAGTTTAACCTCAGAGGGCTTAGGTCAGCCCCAGCATTTT
TRBJ2-1 | . | TRBV10-3 | TRBD2 | CAISGGASGRAYSYNEQFF | TGTGCCATCAGTGGTGGGGCTAGCGGGAGGGCCTACTCCTACAATGAGCAGTTCTTC
TRBJ2-2 | . | TRBV2 | . | CASSDLGLINTGELFF | TGTGCCAGCAGTGATCTGGGACTGATAAACACCGGGGAGCTGTTTTTT
TRBJ1-5 | . | TRBV6-1 | . | CASSDAGPINDSAPQHF | TGTGCCAGCAGTGACGCAGGTCCCATTAATGATTCAGCCCCCCAGCATTTT
TRBJ1-1 | few | TRBV5-1 | . | CASSLRDTEAFF | TGCGCCAGCAGCTTGAGGGACACGGAAGCTTTCTTT
TRBJ2-7 | . | TRBV6-7 | . | CASSYSTPRRKTYEQYF | TGTGCCAGCAGTTACTCAACCCCGCGGAGGAAAACCTACGAGCAGTACTTC
TRBJ2-7 | . | TRBV19 | . | CASSIEERDKNDEQYF | TGTGCCAGTAGTATAGAGGAGCGGGACAAGAACGACGAGCAGTACTTC
TRBJ1-3 | . | TRBV14 | . | CASSRLPLLQGSSGNTIYF | TGTGCCAGCAGCCGACTGCCCCTTCTACAGGGAAGCTCTGGAAACACCATATATTTT
TRBJ1-1 | once | TRBV7-2 | . | CASSLSGPGRENTEAFF | TGTGCCAGCAGCTTAAGTGGTCCGGGCAGGGAGAACACTGAAGCTTTCTTT
TRBJ2-1 | . | TRBV5-6 | TRBD2 | CASRRKASGRAGAYNEQFF | TGTGCCAGCAGACGTAAGGCTAGCGGGAGGGCCGGGGCCTACAATGAGCAGTTCTTC
TRBJ2-1 | few | TRBV11-2 | TRBD2 | CASSLGGAGALDEQFF | TGTGCCAGCAGCTTAGGAGGGGCGGGAGCTCTCGATGAGCAGTTCTTC
TRBJ2-5 | . | TRBV7-9 | TRBD1 | CASSLVGDRIKTQYF | TGTGCCAGCAGCTTAGTAGGGGACAGGATAAAGACCCAGTACTTC
TRBJ2-7 | once | TRBV4-1 | . | CASSQDLGPRYF | TGCGCCAGCAGCCAAGATCTGGGGCCGCGGTACTTC